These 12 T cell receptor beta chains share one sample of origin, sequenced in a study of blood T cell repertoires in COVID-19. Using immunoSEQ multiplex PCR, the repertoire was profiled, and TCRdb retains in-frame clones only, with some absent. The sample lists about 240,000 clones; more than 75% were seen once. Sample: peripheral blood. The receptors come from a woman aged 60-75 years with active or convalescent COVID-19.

In nucleotides, the CDR3 is TGTGCCAGCAGTTTATATAGGGGGGGAAATTCACCCCTCCACTTT. Translated, it gives CASSLYRGGNSPLHF. The chain joins TRBV27 to TRBJ1-6; D may be TRBD1 (6 bases). From germline, CDR1 is MNHEY and CDR2 SMNVEV (reference sequence). The V end lost 1 base, the J end lost 7 bases, and 11 bases lay between the germline ends. The CDR3 has 15 residues.

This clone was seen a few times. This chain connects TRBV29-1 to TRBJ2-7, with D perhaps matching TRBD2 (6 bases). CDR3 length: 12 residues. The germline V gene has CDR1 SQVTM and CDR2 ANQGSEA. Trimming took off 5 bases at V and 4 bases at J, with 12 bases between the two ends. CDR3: CSVLEGKYEQYF. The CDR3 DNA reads TGCAGCGTTTTGGAGGGAAAATACGAGCAGTACTTC.

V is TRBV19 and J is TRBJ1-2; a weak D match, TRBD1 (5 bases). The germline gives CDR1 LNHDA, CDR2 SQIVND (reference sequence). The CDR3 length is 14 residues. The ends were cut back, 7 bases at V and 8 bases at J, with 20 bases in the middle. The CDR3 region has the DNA TGTGCCAGTACCGACCATGGGGGGTTGGGCGGCTACACCTTC. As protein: CASTDHGGLGGYTF.

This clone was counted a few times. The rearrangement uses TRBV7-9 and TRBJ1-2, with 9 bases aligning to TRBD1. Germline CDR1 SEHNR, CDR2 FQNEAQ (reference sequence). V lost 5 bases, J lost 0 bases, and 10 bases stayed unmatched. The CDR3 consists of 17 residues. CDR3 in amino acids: CASSPNRDRETNYGYTF. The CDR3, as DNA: TGTGCCAGCAGCCCGAACCGGGACAGGGAGACTAACTATGGCTACACCTTC.

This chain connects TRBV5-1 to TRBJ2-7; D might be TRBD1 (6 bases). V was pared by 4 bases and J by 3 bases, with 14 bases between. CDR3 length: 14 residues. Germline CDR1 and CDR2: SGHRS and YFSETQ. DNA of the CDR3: TGCGCCAGCAGCAACCGCCGGGACAACTACGAGCAGTACTTC. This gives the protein CASSNRRDNYEQYF. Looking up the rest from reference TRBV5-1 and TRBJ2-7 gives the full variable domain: KAGVTQTPRYLIKTRGQQVTLSCSPISGHRSVSWYQQTPGQGLQFLFEYFSETQRNKGNFPGRFSGRQFSNSRSEMNVSTLELGDSALYLCASSNRRDNYEQYFGPGTRLTVT.

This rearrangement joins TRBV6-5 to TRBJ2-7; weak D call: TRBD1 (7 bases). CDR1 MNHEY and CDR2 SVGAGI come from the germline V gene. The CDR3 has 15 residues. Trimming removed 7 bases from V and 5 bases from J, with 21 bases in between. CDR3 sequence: CASKAGGPPLDEQYF. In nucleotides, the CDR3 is TGTGCCAGCAAAGCAGGGGGGCCCCCCTTGGACGAGCAGTACTTC.

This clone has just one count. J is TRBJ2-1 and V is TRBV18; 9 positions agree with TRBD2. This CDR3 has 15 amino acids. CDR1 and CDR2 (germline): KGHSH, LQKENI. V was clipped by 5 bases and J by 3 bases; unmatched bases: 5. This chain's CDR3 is CASSKAGGFYNEQFF. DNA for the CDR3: TGTGCCAGCTCAAAAGCGGGGGGATTCTACAATGAGCAGTTCTTC.

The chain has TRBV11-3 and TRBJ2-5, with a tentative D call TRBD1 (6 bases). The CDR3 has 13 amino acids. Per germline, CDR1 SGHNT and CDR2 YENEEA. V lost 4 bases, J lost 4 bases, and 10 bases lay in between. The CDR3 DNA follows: TGTGCCAGCAGCTCGAGACAGGCAGAGACCCAGTACTTC. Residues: CASSSRQAETQYF.

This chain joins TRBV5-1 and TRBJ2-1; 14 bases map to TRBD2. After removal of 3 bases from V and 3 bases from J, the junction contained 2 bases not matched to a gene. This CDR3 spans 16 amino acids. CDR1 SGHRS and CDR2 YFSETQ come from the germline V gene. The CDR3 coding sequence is TGCGCCAGCAGCTGGGGACTAGCGGGGGACTACAATGAGCAGTTCTTC. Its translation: CASSWGLAGDYNEQFF.

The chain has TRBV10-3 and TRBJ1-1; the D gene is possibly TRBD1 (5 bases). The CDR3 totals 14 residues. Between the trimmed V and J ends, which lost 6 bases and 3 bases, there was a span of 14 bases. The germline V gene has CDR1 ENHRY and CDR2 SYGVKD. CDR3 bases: TGTGCCATCAGGGCCCCCGAAGGGGACACTGAAGCTTTCTTT. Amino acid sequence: CAIRAPEGDTEAFF.

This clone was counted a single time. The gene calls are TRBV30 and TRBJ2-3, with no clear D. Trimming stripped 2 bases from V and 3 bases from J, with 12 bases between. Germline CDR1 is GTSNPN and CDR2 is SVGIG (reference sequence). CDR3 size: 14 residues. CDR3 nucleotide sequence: TGTGCCTGGAGTTTGGGCGCTCCGACAGATACGCAGTATTTT. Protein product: CAWSLGAPTDTQYF.

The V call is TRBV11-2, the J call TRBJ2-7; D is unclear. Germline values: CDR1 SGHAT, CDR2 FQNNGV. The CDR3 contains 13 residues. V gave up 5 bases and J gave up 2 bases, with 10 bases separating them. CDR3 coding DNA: TGTGCCAGCAGCCCCCAGGTTCCCTACGAGCAGTACTTC. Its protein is CASSPQVPYEQYF. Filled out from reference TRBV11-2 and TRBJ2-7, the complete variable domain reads EAGVAQSPRYKIIEKRQSVAFWCNPISGHATLYWYQQILGQGPKLLIQFQNNGVVDDSQLPKDRFSAERLKGVDSTLKIQPAKLEDSAVYLCASSPQVPYEQYFGPGTRLTVT.